This note documents a single T cell receptor beta chain sequence. This entry comes from a study of cytotoxic CD8 clonotypes in ibrutinib-treated CLL. The overall study: About 25 partial and 2 complete responses; at median 68 months, about 14 remitted, some 12 progressed. Median treatment time before response sampling was roughly twelve months, range 6 to 36.

The intended depth for sequencing was 1 in 200,000 to 1 in 1 million T cells. Measured with immunoSEQ multiplex PCR; TCRdb has only the in-frame clones, and not every one. The sample holds tens of thousands of clones, roughly 70% seen once. Germline V gene data show CDR1 as LNHDA and CDR2 as SQIVND (reference sequence). This CDR3 has 11 amino acids. Trimming took 6 bases from V and 2 from J, leaving 4 bases between them. The source of this sequence is a human donor with chronic lymphocytic leukemia. The sequences come from PBMCs, collected at disease progression, from a patient treated with ibrutinib. V is TRBV19 and J is TRBJ1-2; no reliable D call. The DNA of the CDR3 is TGTGCCAGTAGCAGAAACTATGGCTACACCTTC. This codes for CASSRNYGYTF.